These T cell receptor beta chains were read from a single sample in a study of T cell responses to AZD1222 COVID-19 vaccine. The method was immunoSEQ multiplex PCR; TCRdb's version includes in-frame clones alone and lacks a portion of them. The table records fewer than 150,000 clones, approximately 94% of them present only once. The sample in question was peripheral blood, obtained on day 0 of AZD1222 vaccination. The source of these receptors is an adult in good health. Each CDR3 is given with its conserved first and last residue. D genes are given only for firm matches. The size entry is marked missing in some rows and otherwise reads once, few, many or a size class.

length	size	V	D	J	CDR3	DNA
13	.	TRBV7-9	.	TRBJ1-3	CASSANSRNTIYF	TGTGCCAGCAGCGCGAACAGCCGGAACACCATATATTTT
14	.	TRBV28	.	TRBJ1-3	CASSFRGTGNTIYF	TGTGCCAGCAGTTTCCGGGGAACTGGAAACACCATATATTTT
16	.	TRBV18	.	TRBJ2-1	CASSPVTGSSYNEQFF	TGTGCCAGCTCACCAGTAACAGGTAGCTCCTACAATGAGCAGTTCTTC
12	.	TRBV5-6	.	TRBJ2-7	CASSLSHGEQYF	TGTGCCAGCAGCTTGTCCCATGGGGAGCAGTACTTC
13	.	TRBV5-6	.	TRBJ1-4	CASSKDSHEKLFF	TGTGCCAGCAGCAAAGACAGCCATGAAAAACTGTTTTTT
17	.	TRBV9	.	TRBJ2-2	CASSVGSGIFHSGELFF	TGTGCCAGCAGCGTAGGCTCAGGGATCTTTCATAGCGGGGAGCTGTTTTTT
17	.	TRBV30	TRBD1	TRBJ1-3	CAWIPSGWDSIGNTIYF	TGTGCCTGGATCCCAAGCGGGTGGGACAGCATTGGAAACACCATATATTTT
12	.	TRBV24-1	.	TRBJ1-1	CATRQVGTEAFF	TGTGCCACCCGGCAGGTGGGGACTGAAGCTTTCTTT
11	.	TRBV7-2	.	TRBJ2-5	CASSLVETQYF	TGTGCCAGCAGCTTAGTAGAGACCCAGTACTTC
16	.	TRBV5-1	TRBD1	TRBJ2-7	CASSQGQGALFYEQYF	TGCGCCAGCAGCCAGGGACAGGGGGCATTATTCTACGAGCAGTACTTC
15	.	TRBV9	TRBD2	TRBJ2-7	CASSAGLAGNYEQYF	TGTGCCAGCAGCGCCGGACTAGCGGGGAACTACGAGCAGTACTTC
16	.	TRBV29-1	.	TRBJ2-7	CSVAGKYGVADSEQYF	TGCAGCGTTGCGGGGAAGTATGGCGTGGCGGACTCCGAGCAGTACTTC
16	.	TRBV18	.	TRBJ2-3	CASSPYETGTTDTQYF	TGTGCCAGCTCACCCTATGAGACGGGAACCACAGATACGCAGTATTTT
13	.	TRBV23-1	.	TRBJ2-7	CASPSPDPYEQYF	TGCGCCAGCCCCTCACCAGACCCCTACGAGCAGTACTTC
17	.	TRBV6-1	TRBD1	TRBJ1-1	CASSESSKTGTLYKAFF	TGTGCCAGCAGTGAGAGCAGTAAGACAGGGACCCTATACAAAGCTTTCTTT
13	.	TRBV12-3/TRBV12-4	.	TRBJ2-3	CASSWTITDTQYF	TGTGCCAGCAGTTGGACAATCACAGATACGCAGTATTTT
15	once	TRBV30	TRBD2	TRBJ2-5	CAWSLNSGGQETQYF	TGTGCCTGGAGTCTGAATAGCGGGGGCCAGGAGACCCAGTACTTC
16	.	TRBV5-4	.	TRBJ1-3	CASSLDRGSSGNTIYF	TGTGCCAGCAGCTTGGATCGAGGCAGCTCTGGAAACACCATATATTTT
16	.	TRBV7-6	TRBD1	TRBJ2-7	CASSPSRDRVSYEQYF	TGTGCCAGCAGCCCGTCCCGGGACAGGGTATCCTACGAGCAGTACTTC
14	.	TRBV2	TRBD2	TRBJ2-1	CASSDTSGYNEQFF	TGTGCCAGCAGTGATACTAGCGGCTACAATGAGCAGTTCTTC
17	.	TRBV9	.	TRBJ1-1	CASSVSGRGAMNTEAFF	TGTGCCAGCAGCGTGTCGGGTAGGGGCGCGATGAACACTGAAGCTTTCTTT
14	.	TRBV27	.	TRBJ2-3	CASSFFPGADTQYF	TGTGCCAGCAGTTTTTTTCCGGGGGCGGATACGCAGTATTTT
15	.	TRBV15	TRBD1	TRBJ1-4	CATSRERQGDEKLFF	TGTGCCACCAGCAGGGAGAGACAGGGAGATGAAAAACTGTTTTTT
15	.	TRBV5-5	.	TRBJ1-6	CASSGGQSYNSPLHF	TGTGCCAGCAGCGGTGGACAGTCCTATAATTCACCCCTCCACTTT
13	.	TRBV2	TRBD1	TRBJ2-7	CASSGQGAYEQYF	TGTGCCAGCAGTGGGCAGGGGGCGTACGAGCAGTACTTC
14	.	TRBV19	.	TRBJ2-7	CASSIAGSSYEQYF	TGTGCCAGTAGTATAGCGGGGAGCTCCTACGAGCAGTACTTC
15	.	TRBV19	.	TRBJ2-1	CASSGRKVTYNEQFF	TGTGCCAGTAGTGGTCGTAAAGTAACCTACAATGAGCAGTTCTTC
15	.	TRBV7-2	TRBD1	TRBJ2-5	CASSFRQGLKETQYF	TGTGCCAGCAGCTTCCGACAGGGGTTGAAAGAGACCCAGTACTTC
19	once	TRBV6-2/TRBV6-3	TRBD1	TRBJ2-3	CASSLDPDRAVSSTDTQYF	TGTGCCAGCAGTCTCGACCCGGACAGGGCGGTTTCTAGCACAGATACGCAGTATTTT
13	.	TRBV5-1	.	TRBJ2-5	CASSFQGGETQYF	TGCGCCAGCAGCTTCCAGGGCGGAGAGACCCAGTACTTC
13	.	TRBV27	.	TRBJ1-5	CASSLGSNQPQHF	TGTGCCAGCAGTTTAGGGAGCAATCAGCCCCAGCATTTT
15	.	TRBV6-6	TRBD1	TRBJ1-2	CASSYSRGDHYGYTF	TGTGCCAGCAGTTACAGCAGGGGGGATCACTATGGCTACACCTTC
15	.	TRBV27	TRBD1	TRBJ1-5	CASSLGTGGSQPQHF	TGTGCCAGCAGTTTAGGAACAGGGGGCAGTCAGCCCCAGCATTTT
13	.	TRBV5-1	.	TRBJ2-2	CASSRTLDGELFF	TGCGCCAGCAGCCGGACCCTGGACGGGGAGCTGTTTTTT
14	.	TRBV5-1	TRBD1	TRBJ1-2	CASSSGTVGYGYTF	TGCGCCAGCAGCTCCGGGACAGTTGGCTATGGCTACACCTTC
13	once	TRBV29-1	.	TRBJ1-2	CSVEQGTLYGYTF	TGCAGCGTTGAACAGGGGACCCTCTATGGCTACACCTTC
13	.	TRBV7-9	.	TRBJ1-2	CASSLAGSYGYTF	TGTGCCAGCAGCTTAGCGGGTTCCTATGGCTACACCTTC
17	.	TRBV27	TRBD1	TRBJ1-6	CASSPGQGAFYNSPLHF	TGTGCCAGCAGTCCGGGGCAGGGGGCGTTTTATAATTCACCCCTCCACTTT
15	.	TRBV13	TRBD2	TRBJ2-7	CASSLAGKREDEQYF	TGTGCCAGCAGCCTCGCGGGCAAGCGGGAGGACGAGCAGTACTTC
16	.	TRBV7-3	.	TRBJ2-1	CASSFPTGSGDNEQFF	TGTGCCAGCAGCTTTCCTACCGGGAGTGGCGACAATGAGCAGTTCTTC
13	.	TRBV5-1	.	TRBJ2-1	CASSLHRGNEQFF	TGCGCCAGCAGCTTGCACCGAGGGAATGAGCAGTTCTTC
16	.	TRBV5-4	TRBD2	TRBJ2-3	CASSLRTSGRTDTQYF	TGTGCCAGCAGCTTGCGCACTAGCGGTCGGACAGATACGCAGTATTTT
14	.	TRBV19	TRBD2	TRBJ2-2	CASGLAGVTGELFF	TGTGCCAGTGGACTAGCGGGAGTCACCGGGGAGCTGTTTTTT
14	.	TRBV7-9	.	TRBJ1-4	CASSLAGTYEKLFF	TGTGCCAGCAGCTTAGCGGGGACTTATGAAAAACTGTTTTTT
15	.	TRBV19	TRBD2	TRBJ2-7	CASSPGLAGDYEQYF	TGTGCCAGTAGTCCAGGACTAGCGGGGGACTACGAGCAGTACTTC
12	.	TRBV29-1	.	TRBJ2-7	CSVGFSSYEQYF	TGCAGCGTTGGCTTTAGCTCCTACGAGCAGTACTTC